This is a list of T cell receptor beta chains from one sample in a study of blood T cell repertoires in COVID-19. Clones were read by immunoSEQ multiplex PCR, and TCRdb kept only the in-frame ones, dropping some. The sample comprises some 130,000 clones, roughly 84% of which are singletons, and about 40% rests with the top ten. Sequenced input: peripheral blood. These TCRs come from a human donor in a cohort sampled during active COVID-19. Both conserved end residues are part of each CDR3. The order of the fields is CDR3 DNA, CDR3 protein, J gene, clone size, D gene, V gene. The D gene is left open where the match is weak. The listing skips clone size in some rows; elsewhere it reads once, few, many or a size class.

CDR3nt: TGTGCCAGCAGCCAAGGAACAGGGAAAGGTGAAAAACTGTTTTTT
CDR3aa: CASSQGTGKGEKLFF
j_gene: TRBJ1-4
abundance: -
d_gene: -
v_gene: TRBV4-2

CDR3nt: TGTGCCACCAGTGACTCGGACAGGGGCAATGAGCAGTTCTTC
CDR3aa: CATSDSDRGNEQFF
j_gene: TRBJ2-1
abundance: -
d_gene: TRBD1
v_gene: TRBV24-1

CDR3nt: TGTGCCAGCAGTTACTACCGGGACAGGGCAGACAATGAGCAGTTCTTC
CDR3aa: CASSYYRDRADNEQFF
j_gene: TRBJ2-1
abundance: -
d_gene: TRBD1
v_gene: TRBV6-5

CDR3nt: TGTGCCAGCAGCTTCACAGGAACCTACACAGATACGCAGTATTTT
CDR3aa: CASSFTGTYTDTQYF
j_gene: TRBJ2-3
abundance: -
d_gene: -
v_gene: TRBV11-1

CDR3nt: TGTGCCAGCAGCCAGCAGGAGGGCCCTGACTATGGCTACACCTTC
CDR3aa: CASSQQEGPDYGYTF
j_gene: TRBJ1-2
abundance: -
d_gene: -
v_gene: TRBV4-2

CDR3nt: TGTGCCAGCAGCCCGGGACTAGCGGGAGACACAGATACGCAGTATTTT
CDR3aa: CASSPGLAGDTDTQYF
j_gene: TRBJ2-3
abundance: -
d_gene: TRBD2
v_gene: TRBV11-3

CDR3nt: TGTGCCAGCTCATATCGGGACTCTCAATACAATGAGCAGTTCTTC
CDR3aa: CASSYRDSQYNEQFF
j_gene: TRBJ2-1
abundance: -
d_gene: -
v_gene: TRBV18

CDR3nt: TGTGCCAGCAGCTACAGGACTAGCGGGAACACCTACAATGAGCAGTTCTTC
CDR3aa: CASSYRTSGNTYNEQFF
j_gene: TRBJ2-1
abundance: -
d_gene: TRBD2
v_gene: TRBV5-8

CDR3nt: TGTGCCAGCAGCCCCCGGACTAGCGTGAACACCGGGGAGCTGTTTTTT
CDR3aa: CASSPRTSVNTGELFF
j_gene: TRBJ2-2
abundance: -
d_gene: TRBD2
v_gene: TRBV9

CDR3nt: TGTGCCAGCAGCGTAGACAGGAACTATGGCTACACCTTC
CDR3aa: CASSVDRNYGYTF
j_gene: TRBJ1-2
abundance: few
d_gene: -
v_gene: TRBV9

CDR3nt: TGTGCCAGCAGCCCCGGACAGCCCCCATACGAGCAGTACTTC
CDR3aa: CASSPGQPPYEQYF
j_gene: TRBJ2-7
abundance: -
d_gene: -
v_gene: TRBV11-3

CDR3nt: TGTGCCAGCAGTCCACAGGGTGCGGACATTCAGTACTTC
CDR3aa: CASSPQGADIQYF
j_gene: TRBJ2-4
abundance: -
d_gene: -
v_gene: TRBV6-2/TRBV6-3

CDR3nt: TGCGCCAGCAGCACACCAGGGGGCAATGAGCAGTTCTTC
CDR3aa: CASSTPGGNEQFF
j_gene: TRBJ2-1
abundance: -
d_gene: TRBD1
v_gene: TRBV5-1

CDR3nt: TGTGCCAGCAGCCCGAGCGGGGGTGTTGAGACCCAGTACTTC
CDR3aa: CASSPSGGVETQYF
j_gene: TRBJ2-5
abundance: once
d_gene: TRBD2
v_gene: TRBV7-3

CDR3nt: TGCGCCAGCAGCCAGCTTGGCAAGCGACAGTACTTC
CDR3aa: CASSQLGKRQYF
j_gene: TRBJ2-5
abundance: -
d_gene: -
v_gene: TRBV4-1

CDR3nt: TGTGCCAGCAGCGTAGCCCCCGGGTCCAAAAACATTCAGTACTTC
CDR3aa: CASSVAPGSKNIQYF
j_gene: TRBJ2-4
abundance: -
d_gene: -
v_gene: TRBV9

CDR3nt: TGTGCCAGCAGCTTGGTACCGGGGGCCGGGGAGCTGTTTTTT
CDR3aa: CASSLVPGAGELFF
j_gene: TRBJ2-2
abundance: -
d_gene: -
v_gene: TRBV5-6

CDR3nt: TGTGCCAGCAGCCGGACAGGGGGCGATCAAAGCAATCAGCCCCAGCATTTT
CDR3aa: CASSRTGGDQSNQPQHF
j_gene: TRBJ1-5
abundance: once
d_gene: TRBD1
v_gene: TRBV7-2

CDR3nt: TGCGCCAGCAGCCAAGGAGGGGGGGACTCTGGCTACACCTTC
CDR3aa: CASSQGGGDSGYTF
j_gene: TRBJ1-2
abundance: once
d_gene: -
v_gene: TRBV5-1

CDR3nt: TGTGCCAGCAGCTTAGACGCGGCTAACTATGGCTACACCTTC
CDR3aa: CASSLDAANYGYTF
j_gene: TRBJ1-2
abundance: -
d_gene: -
v_gene: TRBV7-9

CDR3nt: TGTGCCAGCAGCTTAGGTAGGGGGCGATCGACTGAAGCTTTCTTT
CDR3aa: CASSLGRGRSTEAFF
j_gene: TRBJ1-1
abundance: -
d_gene: TRBD1
v_gene: TRBV7-8

CDR3nt: TGCGCCAGCAGCGTCGGATTGCAGGGCGAAAAACTGTTTTTT
CDR3aa: CASSVGLQGEKLFF
j_gene: TRBJ1-4
abundance: -
d_gene: -
v_gene: TRBV4-1

CDR3nt: TGTGCCATCAGTTGGGACAGGAACACTGAAGCTTTCTTT
CDR3aa: CAISWDRNTEAFF
j_gene: TRBJ1-1
abundance: once
d_gene: TRBD1
v_gene: TRBV10-3

CDR3nt: TGTGCCAGCAGCTCCGACAGGGGGCTTAATGAAAAACTGTTTTTT
CDR3aa: CASSSDRGLNEKLFF
j_gene: TRBJ1-4
abundance: -
d_gene: TRBD1
v_gene: TRBV7-9

CDR3nt: TGTGCCAGCAGTGATAGCCCCGGCCGGGTTCAGTACTTC
CDR3aa: CASSDSPGRVQYF
j_gene: TRBJ2-4
abundance: -
d_gene: -
v_gene: TRBV6-1

CDR3nt: TGTGCCAGCAGTTCTCAGGGGGCCGGGGGCTATGGCTACACCTTC
CDR3aa: CASSSQGAGGYGYTF
j_gene: TRBJ1-2
abundance: -
d_gene: TRBD1
v_gene: TRBV27

CDR3nt: TGTGCCAGCAACAAGGGACAGATGAACACTGAAGCTTTCTTT
CDR3aa: CASNKGQMNTEAFF
j_gene: TRBJ1-1
abundance: -
d_gene: TRBD1
v_gene: TRBV5-6

CDR3nt: TGTGCCAGTAGTATCGGAGGGAGTTCACCCCTCCACTTT
CDR3aa: CASSIGGSSPLHF
j_gene: TRBJ1-6
abundance: -
d_gene: -
v_gene: TRBV19

CDR3nt: TGTGCCAGCAGCCAAGATGGGGGGAGGGAGCCCCAGCATTTT
CDR3aa: CASSQDGGREPQHF
j_gene: TRBJ1-5
abundance: -
d_gene: -
v_gene: TRBV3-1/TRBV3-2